The rows below give T cell receptor beta chains drawn from one sample of a study of T cell changes during pregnancy in multiple sclerosis. Produced via immunoSEQ multiplex PCR; TCRdb's table is partial and in-frame only. The sample lists roughly 100,000 clones; about 89% were seen once. The sequencing here drew on peripheral blood, taken before pregnancy. All receptors derive from a female donor with multiple sclerosis, enrolled in a pregnancy study. CDR3s leave out the opening cysteine and the closing phenylalanine or tryptophan. Some rows have no size entry. The others give once, few or many, or a class for an expanded clone.

CDR3aa: ASSRTSGSRTDTQY; v_gene: TRBV11-2; j_gene: TRBJ2-3; abundance: .
CDR3aa: ASTQGANSPLH; v_gene: TRBV6-4; j_gene: TRBJ1-6; abundance: .
CDR3aa: ASSFQGGTEAF; v_gene: TRBV13; j_gene: TRBJ1-1; abundance: once
CDR3aa: ASSEDHRGAGNTIY; v_gene: TRBV6-1; j_gene: TRBJ1-3; abundance: .
CDR3aa: ASSIGFQGVNTEAF; v_gene: TRBV19; j_gene: TRBJ1-1; abundance: .
CDR3aa: ASSQEGTAQETQY; v_gene: TRBV4-2; j_gene: TRBJ2-5; abundance: once
CDR3aa: ASSARINSPNYGYT; v_gene: TRBV7-2; j_gene: TRBJ1-2; abundance: once
CDR3aa: ASSLGLTGGSDTQY; v_gene: TRBV5-1; j_gene: TRBJ2-3; abundance: .
CDR3aa: ASSLGSGGSLETQY; v_gene: TRBV5-1; j_gene: TRBJ2-5; abundance: .
CDR3aa: ASSWSFDREETQY; v_gene: TRBV11-1; j_gene: TRBJ2-5; abundance: once
CDR3aa: ASSPVGQDAAQY; v_gene: TRBV18; j_gene: TRBJ2-7; abundance: few
CDR3aa: ASSLRGRVKGYT; v_gene: TRBV28; j_gene: TRBJ1-2; abundance: .
CDR3aa: ASTGTSGNNEQF; v_gene: TRBV2; j_gene: TRBJ2-1; abundance: .
CDR3aa: ASSPLGPTGLNTEAF; v_gene: TRBV18; j_gene: TRBJ1-1; abundance: .
CDR3aa: ASSSALGVEQY; v_gene: TRBV18; j_gene: TRBJ2-7; abundance: .
CDR3aa: ASSPKGKQY; v_gene: TRBV7-8; j_gene: TRBJ2-4; abundance: .
CDR3aa: ASSVDLAGGAVDEQF; v_gene: TRBV9; j_gene: TRBJ2-1; abundance: .
CDR3aa: ASSKATGASTLNTEAF; v_gene: TRBV19; j_gene: TRBJ1-1; abundance: .
CDR3aa: ASSPSGTGAYEQY; v_gene: TRBV5-1; j_gene: TRBJ2-7; abundance: .
CDR3aa: SVPGQLGLFI; v_gene: TRBV29-1; j_gene: TRBJ2-1; abundance: .
CDR3aa: ASSSIHGSSYEQY; v_gene: TRBV7-9; j_gene: TRBJ2-7; abundance: .
CDR3aa: ASSRGGGGQPQH; v_gene: TRBV6-6; j_gene: TRBJ1-5; abundance: .
CDR3aa: ASSPPPGQGDHEQY; v_gene: TRBV4-1; j_gene: TRBJ2-7; abundance: .
CDR3aa: ASSLALLSGIREQY; v_gene: TRBV7-2; j_gene: TRBJ2-7; abundance: .
CDR3aa: ASSLVKREAF; v_gene: TRBV28; j_gene: TRBJ1-1; abundance: .
CDR3aa: ASSPRPEITGELF; v_gene: TRBV5-1; j_gene: TRBJ2-2; abundance: .
CDR3aa: ASSAGVGGGETQY; v_gene: TRBV6-1; j_gene: TRBJ2-5; abundance: .
CDR3aa: ASSFGQGIAQPQH; v_gene: TRBV5-4; j_gene: TRBJ1-5; abundance: .
CDR3aa: ARSAETGGNEQY; v_gene: TRBV5-3; j_gene: TRBJ2-7; abundance: .
CDR3aa: ASSLGGAGNTEAF; v_gene: TRBV5-1; j_gene: TRBJ1-1; abundance: .
CDR3aa: ASRSTGSGTDTQY; v_gene: TRBV11-2; j_gene: TRBJ2-3; abundance: .
CDR3aa: ASSQDEVTEAF; v_gene: TRBV4-3; j_gene: TRBJ1-1; abundance: .
CDR3aa: ASTTGGTSTEAF; v_gene: TRBV28; j_gene: TRBJ1-1; abundance: few
CDR3aa: ASWTGEGYGYT; v_gene: TRBV6-6; j_gene: TRBJ1-2; abundance: .
CDR3aa: ASSTSSVWTDTQY; v_gene: TRBV7-6; j_gene: TRBJ2-3; abundance: .
CDR3aa: ASSQDLVAGSGEAF; v_gene: TRBV4-3; j_gene: TRBJ1-1; abundance: .